This is a list of T cell receptor beta chains from one sample in a study of cytomegalovirus exposure and HLA in healthy donors. Profiled with immunoSEQ multiplex PCR; TCRdb holds only in-frame clones, not every one. Among 50,000 to 80,000 clones listed, around 89% were seen once. Sequencing was done on a sample of PBMCs. Every receptor here comes from a woman younger than 35 in good health and CMV-seronegative. CDR3s include the opening cysteine and the closing phenylalanine or tryptophan. A D gene is named only where the DNA matches it firmly. Some rows have no size entry. The others give once, few or many, or a class for an expanded clone.

J gene | V gene | clone size | D gene | CDR3 DNA | CDR3 protein
TRBJ1-2 | TRBV7-9 | once | - | TGTGCCAGCAGCTTGGAGGGGTATGGCTACACCTTC | CASSLEGYGYTF
TRBJ2-1 | TRBV7-9 | - | - | TGTGCCAGCACCAACCTGGTCGGGGTCCGGGGAGGCTCCTACAATGAGCAGTTCTTC | CASTNLVGVRGGSYNEQFF
TRBJ2-4 | TRBV7-2 | - | TRBD2 | TGTGCCAGCAGCTTGTTTGGGGGGAGGGGAAACATTCAGTACTTC | CASSLFGGRGNIQYF
TRBJ1-2 | TRBV6-1 | - | - | TGTGCCAACTGGGCAGGATGGTATGGCTACACCTTC | CANWAGWYGYTF
TRBJ1-4 | TRBV19 | - | TRBD1 | TGTGCCAGTAGTGTGGACAGGTTCAGTGAAAAACTGTTTTTT | CASSVDRFSEKLFF
TRBJ2-7 | TRBV9 | once | - | TGTGCCAGCAGCGTGGCTAGGAACTCCGAGCAGTACTTC | CASSVARNSEQYF
TRBJ1-4 | TRBV28 | - | - | TGTGCCAGCAGAACGTCGGGGGACTATGACACTAATGAAAAACTGTTTTTT | CASRTSGDYDTNEKLFF
TRBJ2-5 | TRBV5-6 | - | - | TGTGCCAGCAGCCGGGACTACCAAGAGACCCAGTACTTC | CASSRDYQETQYF
TRBJ2-7 | TRBV9 | - | - | TGTGCCAGCTCGGGCGGGGCCCTACCCTACGAGCAGTACTTC | CASSGGALPYEQYF
TRBJ2-7 | TRBV11-2 | - | TRBD2 | TGTGCCAGCAGCTTAAGACTAGCGGGAGCACCCCCTACGAAGCAGTACTTC | CASSLRLAGAPPTKQYF
TRBJ2-2 | TRBV27 | - | - | TGTGCCAGCAGGGGAGACTCGAGGGGGACCGGGGAGCTGTTTTTT | CASRGDSRGTGELFF
TRBJ2-7 | TRBV7-2 | - | TRBD1 | TGTGCCAGCAGCTTATCAAGGCACGGAGGGACAGGGGTGTCCTACGAGCAGTACTTC | CASSLSRHGGTGVSYEQYF
TRBJ1-1 | TRBV7-2 | once | TRBD1 | TGTGCCAGCAGGCCGGGACAGGGTAGTAGGTACACTGAAGCTTTCTTT | CASRPGQGSRYTEAFF
TRBJ1-1 | TRBV5-1 | - | - | TGCGCCAGCAGCTTGGAAAGGGGTAGCACTGAAGCTTTCTTT | CASSLERGSTEAFF
TRBJ2-2 | TRBV7-9 | - | - | TGTGCCAGCAGCCCTGCAACTAGCGCCGAAGGGGGTTCCGGGGAGCTGTTTTTT | CASSPATSAEGGSGELFF
TRBJ2-1 | TRBV9 | - | - | TGTGCCAGCAGCGAAGGAGTGAATGAGCAGTTCTTC | CASSEGVNEQFF
TRBJ1-1 | TRBV18 | once | - | TGTGCCAGCTCACCACAGGGAGGGGGCACTGAAGCTTTCTTT | CASSPQGGGTEAFF
TRBJ2-1 | TRBV19 | - | TRBD2 | TGTGCCAGTAGTATTGGGACTAGTTCCAATGAGCAGTTCTTC | CASSIGTSSNEQFF
TRBJ2-7 | TRBV29-1 | - | - | TGCAGCGTTCGACAGGGAGGAGGCGAGCAGTACTTC | CSVRQGGGEQYF
TRBJ1-1 | TRBV7-9 | - | - | TGTGCCAGCAGCCACTCAGGGGTTATGAACACTGAAGCTTTCTTT | CASSHSGVMNTEAFF
TRBJ2-7 | TRBV27 | - | - | TGTGCCAGCAGGGACACACTCTACGAGCAGTACTTC | CASRDTLYEQYF
TRBJ2-1 | TRBV27 | - | - | TGTGCCAGCAGTTTTACTTCGCGGTTCAATGAGCAGTTCTTC | CASSFTSRFNEQFF
TRBJ2-7 | TRBV28 | - | TRBD2 | TGTGCCAGCAAGTCTAGCGGGAGGTACGAGCAGTACTTC | CASKSSGRYEQYF
TRBJ2-3 | TRBV28 | - | TRBD2 | TGTGCCAGCAGTTTTAGCAGCGGGGGGCCCACAGATACGCAGTATTTT | CASSFSSGGPTDTQYF
TRBJ2-5 | TRBV7-2 | - | - | TGTGCCAGCAGCTTAGCGGCAACGAGGGAAGAGACCCAGTACTTC | CASSLAATREETQYF
TRBJ2-4 | TRBV9 | - | - | TGTGCCAGCAGCGTAGGGGGAGGGGGAAGGGAAAACATTCAGTACTTC | CASSVGGGGRENIQYF
TRBJ1-5 | TRBV4-1 | - | - | TGCGCCAGCAGCCAGGATCTGGGACTCCGGAGCAATCAGCCCCAGCATTTT | CASSQDLGLRSNQPQHF